A single sample gave rise to the 21 T cell receptor beta chains below, sequenced in a study of read filtering for tumor transcriptome and immune sequencing. The library was built from about 0.4 ug RNA with molecular barcoded adaptors for alpha/delta and beta/gamma chains. MiXCR, applied by TCRdb to the reads, yields one record per CDR3 protein. Among tens of thousands of distinct CDR3 sequences listed, approximately 21% were seen once. The sample taken for sequencing was a population of CD138-negative cells sorted from bone marrow. These receptors were obtained from a donor aged 40 or over with multiple myeloma.

This clonotype was counted at least ten times. The V call is TRBV9, the J call TRBJ1-1, with D unresolved. V dropped 0 bases and J dropped 1 base, with 4 bases sitting between them. Germline V lookup: CDR1 SGDLS, CDR2 YYNGEE. The CDR3 length is 13 residues. The CDR3 is CASSVDRNTEAFF. CDR3 coding DNA: TGTGCCAGCAGCGTAGACAGGAACACTGAAGCTTTCTTT.

This clonotype was seen repeatedly, ten times or more. The chain employs TRBV28 and TRBJ2-2, with 8 bases fitting TRBD1. Trimming cost V 8 bases and J 6 bases; bases outside gene matches: 8. The germline V gene has CDR1 MDHEN and CDR2 SYDVKM. The CDR3 is 14 amino acids. This chain's CDR3 is CASLGQGNPGELFF. CDR3 nucleotide sequence: TGTGCCAGCCTTGGACAGGGTAACCCCGGGGAGCTGTTTTTT.

A note on this clonotype: Its ends do not fully match the called genes, so a read error is possible. The chain uses TRBV11-1 and TRBJ2-1; D is unclear. This CDR3 spans 14 amino acids. Germline-derived CDR1 and CDR2 are SGHAT and FQDESV (reference sequence). This chain's CDR3 is CANSLRSNYNEQFF. CDR3 in DNA: TGTGCCAACAGCTTAAGGTCAAACTACAATGAGCAGTTCTTC.

Turning to this clonotype: A much larger clone differs by one base, so this may be a read error. The CDR3: CASSLTDPSTDTQYF. CDR3 DNA: TGCGCCAGCAGCTTGACGGACCCGAGCACAGATACGCAGTATTTT. The rearrangement links TRBV5-1 to TRBJ2-3; D is ambiguous. Trimming pared 1 base from V and 0 bases from J, leaving 9 bases between. CDR3 length equals 15 residues. Germline CDR1 reads SGHRS; CDR2 reads YFSETQ.

The table lists this clonotype with many counts. The chain combines TRBV5-1 with TRBJ1-1; D remains unclear. This CDR3 is 12 amino acids long. Germline V gene sequence: CDR1 SGHRS, CDR2 YFSETQ. The germline V and J ends were trimmed by 2 bases and 4 bases, with 6 bases remaining between them. The CDR3 bases are TGCGCCAGCAGCTTTAGCGGCACTGAAGCTTTCTTT. It is translated as CASSFSGTEAFF.

The chain couples TRBV20-1 to TRBJ1-5; 7 bases match TRBD1. The trim removed 5 bases at V and 0 bases at J, leaving 13 bases unmatched. This CDR3 is 17 amino acids long. Germline CDR1 DFQATT, CDR2 SNEGSKA (reference sequence). The CDR3: CSARSRGQGYSNQPQHF. The CDR3 nucleotides read TGCAGTGCTCGTTCTAGGGGGCAGGGGTATAGCAATCAGCCCCAGCATTTT.

This clonotype was recorded at least ten times. The V call is TRBV18, the J call TRBJ1-1; no clear D. Germline V gene sequence: CDR1 KGHSH, CDR2 LQKENI. The CDR3 runs to 13 residues. The ends were cut back, 3 bases at V and 4 bases at J, with 9 bases in the middle. The CDR3 region is CASSPIGSTEAFF. DNA of the CDR3: TGTGCCAGCTCACCCATCGGATCCACTGAAGCTTTCTTT.

V and J are TRBV5-1 and TRBJ2-7, with D uncertain. The CDR3 length is 13 residues. The germline V gene has CDR1 SGHRS and CDR2 YFSETQ. Between the trimmed V and J ends, which lost 2 bases and 7 bases, there was a span of 13 bases. The CDR3 DNA sequence: TGCGCCAGCAGCTTCACACCCGAACTGGAGCAGTACTTC. Its translation is CASSFTPELEQYF.

In regard to this clonotype: This may come from a read error, since a much larger clone is one base off. V and J are TRBV12-3 or TRBV12-4 and TRBJ2-7; TRBD2 is a possible D gene (6 bases). The CDR3 spans 12 residues. Trimming cost V 11 bases and J 7 bases, with 18 bases left between them. The CDR3 nucleotides are TGTGCCCCCCGGGGGTGGCTGGGAGAGCAGTACTTC. This codes for CAPRGWLGEQYF.

In this sample, this clonotype turned up once. This chain connects TRBV10-3 to TRBJ2-1; 8 nucleotides line up with TRBD2. Germline CDR1 and CDR2: ENHRY and SYGVKD. V shed 0 bases and J 3 bases; nucleotides not matched to a gene: 1. The CDR3 runs 15 residues. The CDR3 bases are TGTGCCATCAGTGAGTCAAGCGGGGGCTACAATGAGCAGTTCTTC. Translated, it gives CAISESSGGYNEQFF.

Note on this clonotype: Germline and junction disagree at one end, which may indicate a read error. The genes are TRBV28 and TRBJ1-4, with a weak D call TRBD1 (5 bases). Germline CDR1 and CDR2: MDHEN and SYDVKM. This CDR3 has 17 residues. Here the CDR3 reads CASSRRGLTGTDEKLFF. As DNA, the CDR3 is TGTGCCAGCAGTCGACGGGGCTTAACGGGAACTGATGAAAAACTGTTTTTT. The complete variable domain, with remaining parts taken from reference TRBV28 and TRBJ1-4, reads DVKVTQSSRYLVKRTGEKVFLECVQDMDHENMFWYRQDPGLGLRLIYFSYDVKMKEKGDIPEGYSVSREKKERFSLILESASTNQTSMYLCASSRRGLTGTDEKLFFGSGTQLSVL.

This chain uses TRBV21-1 with TRBJ2-4; TRBD1 was called by the table and not checked on the DNA. TRBV21-1 is classified as a pseudogene. The CDR3 length is 18 residues. CDR3 DNA sequence: TGTGCCAGCAGCAAAGGGTTTGGGGCATCGGGGGCCAAAAACATTCAGTACTTC. Residues: CASSKGFGASGAKNIQYF.

This clonotype has only a few counts. This chain uses TRBV6-5 with TRBJ2-7; TRBD1 matches at 7 bases. Germline-derived CDR1 and CDR2 are MNHEY and SVGAGI. The V segment lost 4 bases and the J segment 9 bases; nucleotides outside the gene matches: 9. This CDR3 has 13 residues. CDR3: CASSFSGQEGQYF. The DNA of the CDR3 is TGTGCCAGCAGTTTCTCCGGACAGGAAGGGCAGTACTTC.

This clonotype was counted ten times or more. This chain links TRBV6-5 with TRBJ2-3; unclear D gene. Germline-derived CDR1 and CDR2 are MNHEY and SVGAGI. The CDR3 extends over 12 amino acids. The V gene lost 4 bases and the J gene lost 11 bases, with 13 bases spanning the gap. The DNA of the CDR3 is TGTGCCAGCAGTTCCCGCCCCTTAATGCAGTATTTT. Translation: CASSSRPLMQYF.

This clonotype appeared many times. V gene TRBV5-1 combines with J gene TRBJ2-1; the D call may be TRBD1 or TRBD2 (6 bases each). The V gene lost 4 bases and the J gene lost 3 bases, with 17 bases spanning the gap. The CDR3 is 16 amino acids. CDR1 and CDR2 from the germline V gene are SGHRS and YFSETQ. The CDR3 DNA reads TGCGCCAGCAGCCTGCTAGGGGGGCCAAACTACAATGAGCAGTTCTTC. Amino acids: CASSLLGGPNYNEQFF.

Comment on this clonotype: A single base separates this from a much larger clone, so it may be a read error. The chain carries TRBV2 and TRBJ2-2, with D maybe TRBD1 (6 bases). Per germline, CDR1 SNHLY and CDR2 FYNNEI. The CDR3 has 13 amino acids. The V end lost 5 bases, the J end lost 13 bases, and 17 bases lay between the germline ends. Here the CDR3 reads CASSRAGVATLFF. CDR3 nucleotide sequence: TGTGCCAGCAGTCGGGCAGGGGTCGCGACGCTGTTTTTT. The full variable domain, completed using reference TRBV2 and TRBJ2-2, is EPEVTQTPSHQVTQMGQEVILRCVPISNHLYFYWYRQILGQKVEFLVSFYNNEISEKSEIFDDQFSVERPDGSNFTLKIRSTKLEDSAMYFCASSRAGVATLFFGEGSRLTVL.

This clonotype has at least ten counts. This chain connects TRBV5-1 to TRBJ1-1; 8 positions agree with TRBD1. The J segment lost 5 bases and the V segment lost 4 bases, leaving 7 bases of the junction unmatched. CDR1 is SGHRS, CDR2 YFSETQ, per germline. CDR3 length: 14 residues. CDR3 loop: CASSPDRVYTEAFF. CDR3 nucleotide sequence: TGCGCCAGCAGCCCGGACAGGGTTTATACTGAAGCTTTCTTT.

The CDR3: CSVEGDSSTEKLFF. The DNA of the CDR3 is TGCAGCGTTGAGGGGGACAGCTCCACTGAAAAACTGTTTTTT. The chain employs TRBV29-1 and TRBJ1-4, with 7 bases matching TRBD1. Germline V gene data show CDR1 as SQVTM and CDR2 as ANQGSEA. Germline trimming cut 3 bases from V and 7 bases from J; bases unmatched to any gene: 8. This CDR3 region has 14 residues.

This clonotype was seen many times. This chain joins TRBV20-1 and TRBJ1-1; D remains unclear. The CDR3 sequence is 11 residues long. Germline loops: CDR1 DFQATT, CDR2 SNEGSKA (reference sequence). The V end was cut by 6 bases, the J end by 7 bases, with 12 bases between. The CDR3 spells CSAPATIEAFF. CDR3 DNA sequence: TGCAGTGCCCCCGCCACCATTGAAGCTTTCTTT.

The table lists this clonotype with a few counts. J is TRBJ2-7 and V is TRBV27; TRBD1 matches 7 bases. V lost 8 bases, J lost 3 bases, and 7 bases stayed unmatched. CDR1 is MNHEY, CDR2 SMNVEV, per germline (reference sequence). The CDR3 loop spans 13 amino acids. The CDR3 here is CASAWTGLYEQYF. CDR3 nucleotide sequence: TGTGCCAGCGCCTGGACAGGTCTCTACGAGCAGTACTTC.

This clonotype was found many times. The V and J genes are TRBV29-1 and TRBJ2-1, with 7 nucleotides matching TRBD1. Germline assignment: CDR1 SQVTM and CDR2 ANQGSEA. The CDR3 is 13 residues long. Trimming at V came to 7 bases and at J to 1 base, leaving 4 bases not matched to a gene. DNA of the CDR3: TGCAGCGGCAACAGGGGATCCTACAATGAGCAGTTCTTC. Amino acids: CSGNRGSYNEQFF.